Presented here are 12 T cell receptor beta chains from one specimen sequenced in a study of response to subunit inactivated influenza vaccine. Via MiXCR, TCRdb re-called the RT-PCR reads, giving one row per CDR3 protein. Among a few hundred thousand distinct CDR3 sequences listed, around 15% were seen once. Specimen: PBMCs from blood, collected 11 to 12 days after vaccination. These receptors originate from a man in his fifties who received an inactivated influenza vaccine.

This clonotype was recorded at least ten times. The chain combines TRBV4-3 with TRBJ2-1; a possible D gene is TRBD1 (6 bases). CDR3 size: 15 residues. Germline CDR1 LGHNA, CDR2 YSLEER. Trimming shortened V by 3 bases and J by 8 bases, and 17 bases separated the two germline ends. The CDR3 sequence: CASSQRGIPRDEQFF. In DNA, the CDR3 is TGCGCCAGCAGCCAGAGGGGGATTCCTCGGGATGAGCAGTTCTTC.

The rearrangement links TRBV7-2 to TRBJ2-3; D is undetermined. Germline V lookup: CDR1 SGHTA, CDR2 FQGNSA. This CDR3 is 14 amino acids long. V lost 2 bases and J lost 7, with 13 bases in between. CDR3 nucleotides: TGTGCCAGCAGCTTAACCCATCCAGCAAATACGCAGTATTTT. Protein sequence: CASSLTHPANTQYF.

This clonotype has just a few counts. The chain links TRBV7-9 to TRBJ2-1; tentatively, D is TRBD2 (7 bases). The CDR3 extends over 14 amino acids. Trimming took off 7 bases at V and 8 bases at J, with 18 bases between the two ends. The germline V gene encodes CDR1 SEHNR and CDR2 FQNEAQ (reference sequence). The CDR3 DNA sequence: TGTGCCAGCATTGGGGGGGGCAAGATGTATGAGCAGTTCTTC. This encodes CASIGGGKMYEQFF. The full variable domain, completed using reference TRBV7-9 and TRBJ2-1, is DTGVSQNPRHKITKRGQNVTFRCDPISEHNRLYWYRQTLGQGPEFLTYFQNEAQLEKSRLLSDRFSAERPKGSFSTLEIQRTEQGDSAMYLCASIGGGKMYEQFFGPGTRLTVL.

This clonotype appeared a few times. J is TRBJ2-5 and V is TRBV18, with D perhaps matching TRBD2 (5 bases). The germline V and J ends were trimmed by 5 bases and 1 base, with 8 bases remaining between them. Germline V gene lookup returns CDR1 KGHSH and CDR2 LQKENI. The CDR3 totals 13 residues. The CDR3 DNA follows: TGTGCCAGCTCAGAAGCGGCCCAAGAGACCCAGTACTTC. Translating gives CASSEAAQETQYF.

The chain carries TRBV7-9 and TRBJ1-1, with TRBD1 matching over 9 bases. The CDR3 totals 14 residues. CDR1 SEHNR and CDR2 FQNEAQ come from the germline V gene (reference sequence). After removal of 5 bases from V and 4 bases from J, the junction contained 5 bases not matched to a gene. CDR3 protein: CASSQQTGGTEAFF. DNA for the CDR3: TGTGCCAGCAGCCAACAGACAGGGGGCACTGAAGCTTTCTTT.

The chain has TRBV12-3 or TRBV12-4 and TRBJ2-1; 8 nucleotides line up with TRBD1. V shed 5 bases and J 15 bases; nucleotides not matched to a gene: 9. CDR3 length: 12 residues. The CDR3 DNA sequence: TGTGCCAGCAGTCTACAGGGGGGCCTGAGGTTCTTC. Its protein product is CASSLQGGLRFF.

J is TRBJ2-3 and V is TRBV20-1, with 7 bases fitting TRBD2. With 5 bases clipped from V and 0 bases from J, the junction kept 5 bases outside the gene matches. The length of the CDR3 is 14 residues. Germline CDR1 and CDR2: DFQATT and SNEGSKA (reference sequence). CDR3 in DNA: TGCAGTGCTCTCCGGGACTACAGCACAGATACGCAGTATTTT. This sequence encodes CSALRDYSTDTQYF.

This clonotype turned up a few times. This rearrangement joins TRBV24-1 to TRBJ2-7, with D unclear. Trimming pared 5 bases from V and 1 base from J, leaving 8 bases between. Per the germline V gene, CDR1 is KGHDR and CDR2 is SFDVKD. This CDR3 is 13 amino acids long. The CDR3 loop is CATSGAASYEQYF. The CDR3 DNA reads TGTGCCACCAGTGGGGCGGCATCCTACGAGCAGTACTTC.

The chain carries TRBV4-3 and TRBJ2-3; tentatively, D is TRBD1 or TRBD2 (5 bases each). Germline V lookup: CDR1 LGHNA, CDR2 YSLEER. The CDR3 covers 19 residues. The ends were cut back, 0 bases at V and 4 bases at J, with 23 bases in the middle. The CDR3 DNA reads as TGCGCCAGCAGCCAAGAAGATTATGTCTCGACCAGGGACGCAGATACGCAGTATTTT. Residues: CASSQEDYVSTRDADTQYF.

The chain combines TRBV27 with TRBJ1-5; D not resolved. CDR1 MNHEY and CDR2 SMNVEV come from the germline V gene (reference sequence). This CDR3 comprises 15 residues. The V end lost 0 bases, the J end lost 4 bases, and 10 bases lay between the germline ends. The DNA for the CDR3 is TGTGCCAGCAGTTTATCGACTGGGGTAAATCAGCCCCAGCATTTT. Translated: CASSLSTGVNQPQHF.

This chain uses TRBV12-3 or TRBV12-4 with TRBJ2-1, with a possible D match to TRBD2 (6 bases). This CDR3 is built from 14 residues. V lost 3 bases and J 3 bases, leaving 9 bases between the germline ends. The CDR3 loop is CASSLTRLYNEQFF. The CDR3 nucleotides are TGTGCCAGCAGTTTGACTAGACTCTACAATGAGCAGTTCTTC.

The chain has TRBV7-9 and TRBJ1-4; D not resolved. The CDR3 contains 13 residues. Germline V CDR1 and CDR2: SEHNR, FQNEAQ (reference sequence). Trimming cost V 1 base and J 6 bases, with 6 bases left between them. The CDR3 is CASSLGGYEKLFF. The CDR3 coding sequence is TGTGCCAGCAGCTTAGGTGGCTATGAAAAACTGTTTTTT. The variable domain in full, completed from reference TRBV7-9 and TRBJ1-4, reads DTGVSQNPRHKITKRGQNVTFRCDPISEHNRLYWYRQTLGQGPEFLTYFQNEAQLEKSRLLSDRFSAERPKGSFSTLEIQRTEQGDSAMYLCASSLGGYEKLFFGSGTQLSVL.